A single sample is the source of the 13 T cell receptor beta chains below, sequenced in a study of blood T cell repertoires in COVID-19. The table came from immunoSEQ multiplex PCR; TCRdb's copy has only in-frame clones and leaves some out. Here the sample spans 270,000 or so clones, around 82% being singletons. Material for sequencing was peripheral blood. These receptors were taken from a woman aged 50 to 60 who had recovered from COVID-19.

This chain connects TRBV19 to TRBJ2-3; 8 bases map to TRBD1. CDR3 size: 15 residues. Germline trimming cut 6 bases from V and 1 base from J; bases unmatched to any gene: 6. CDR1 is LNHDA and CDR2 is SQIVND in the germline V gene (reference sequence). In DNA, the CDR3 is TGTGCCAGTAGGGATCCGGGACAGGGCACAGATACGCAGTATTTT. Translation: CASRDPGQGTDTQYF. The complete variable domain, with remaining parts taken from reference TRBV19 and TRBJ2-3, reads DGGITQSPKYLFRKEGQNVTLSCEQNLNHDAMYWYRQDPGQGLRLIYYSQIVNDFQKGDIAEGYSVSREKKESFPLTVTSAQKNPTAFYLCASRDPGQGTDTQYFGPGTRLTVL.

The chain carries TRBV15 and TRBJ2-1; the D is unclear. Trimming shortened V by 0 bases and J by 6 bases, and 18 bases separated the two germline ends. Germline V CDR1 and CDR2: LNHNV, YYDKDF (reference sequence). This CDR3 comprises 17 residues. The CDR3 DNA is TGTGCCACCAGCAGAGACCCGGCTAGTTGGCCCTTCAATGAGCAGTTCTTC. This translates into CATSRDPASWPFNEQFF. The full variable domain, in which reference TRBV15 and TRBJ2-1 provide the parts outside the CDR3, is DAMVIQNPRYQVTQFGKPVTLSCSQTLNHNVMYWYQQKSSQAPKLLFHYYDKDFNNEADTPDNFQSRRPNTSFCFLDIRSPGLGDTAMYLCATSRDPASWPFNEQFFGPGTRLTVL.

V is TRBV19 and J is TRBJ2-1, with TRBD2 matching over 7 bases. The V segment lost 7 bases and the J segment 0 bases; nucleotides outside the gene matches: 6. Germline values: CDR1 LNHDA, CDR2 SQIVND (reference sequence). The CDR3 is 15 amino acids. CDR3 amino acids: CASTSAGTSYNEQFF. CDR3 bases: TGTGCCAGTACCTCAGCGGGGACCTCCTACAATGAGCAGTTCTTC.

The chain links TRBV24-1 to TRBJ2-3; a possible D gene is TRBD2 (6 bases). CDR1 and CDR2 from the germline V gene are KGHDR and SFDVKD. CDR3 size: 19 residues. V lost 6 bases to trimming and J lost 1 base, with 25 bases between them. CDR3 coding DNA: TGTGCCACCAGTAAGCGGTCGGGAGCGGCTAACTCCCGCACAGATACGCAGTATTTT. This translates into CATSKRSGAANSRTDTQYF.

The chain has TRBV18 and TRBJ2-4; 10 bases line up with TRBD2. This CDR3 region has 15 residues. Trimming at V came to 0 bases and at J to 4 bases, leaving 0 bases not matched to a gene. Germline V CDR1 and CDR2: KGHSH, LQKENI. CDR3: CASSPPTSGKNIQYF. The CDR3 DNA sequence: TGTGCCAGCTCACCACCGACTAGCGGGAAAAACATTCAGTACTTC.

The chain joins TRBV4-1 to TRBJ2-5; the match to TRBD2 covers 10 bases. Germline V gene lookup returns CDR1 MGHRA and CDR2 YSYEKL. The junction had 7 bases not matched to a gene; V was cut back by 0 bases and J by 3 bases. The CDR3 sequence is 17 residues long. CDR3 sequence reads: CASSQDYTSGGEETQYF. CDR3 sequence (DNA): TGCGCCAGCAGCCAAGATTACACGAGCGGGGGGGAAGAGACCCAGTACTTC.

The chain has TRBV6-5 and TRBJ1-4, with 9 bases fitting TRBD1. V shed 6 bases, J shed 7 bases, and the junction held 6 bases outside the gene matches. The CDR3 totals 14 residues. Germline assignment: CDR1 MNHEY and CDR2 SVGAGI. The CDR3 here is CASRPGQGIEKLFF. DNA of the CDR3: TGTGCCAGCAGACCGGGACAGGGTATTGAAAAACTGTTTTTT.

This clone showed up just once. The chain employs TRBV7-2 and TRBJ1-2; 10 nucleotides agree with TRBD1. V lost 6 bases, J lost 8 bases, and 12 bases stayed unmatched. The CDR3 has 15 amino acids. Germline V gene lookup returns CDR1 SGHTA and CDR2 FQGNSA. CDR3: CASSLNRDRGGGYTF. The CDR3 nucleotides are TGTGCCAGCAGTCTAAACCGGGACAGGGGTGGAGGCTACACCTTC. The complete variable domain, with remaining parts taken from reference TRBV7-2 and TRBJ1-2, reads GAGVSQSPSNKVTEKGKDVELRCDPISGHTALYWYRQSLGQGLEFLIYFQGNSAPDKSGLPSDRFSAERTGGSVSTLTIQRTQQEDSAVYLCASSLNRDRGGGYTFGSGTRLTVV.

This clone was counted a single time. The rearrangement joins TRBV6-2 or TRBV6-3 to TRBJ2-7, with a weak D call TRBD2 (6 bases). The CDR3 is 13 residues long. Germline CDR1 is MNHEY and CDR2 is SVGEGT. V was cut by 0 bases and J by 11 bases, with 14 bases left in between. The CDR3 region is CASSYSDYRGEYF. The CDR3 DNA is TGTGCCAGCAGTTACTCCGATTACCGCGGGGAGTACTTC.

This chain connects TRBV29-1 to TRBJ2-2; 7 bases are shared with TRBD1. This CDR3 comprises 11 residues. The J segment lost 10 bases and the V segment lost 6 bases, leaving 5 bases of the junction unmatched. Germline CDR1 SQVTM, CDR2 ANQGSEA. The CDR3 loop reads CSVVDRKELFF. CDR3 nucleotide sequence: TGCAGCGTCGTGGACAGGAAGGAGCTGTTTTTT.

This chain links TRBV11-2 with TRBJ2-7; D is ambiguous. With 3 bases removed from V and 0 bases from J, the gap between germline ends came to 6 bases. The CDR3 totals 13 residues. Germline CDR1 reads SGHAT; CDR2 reads FQNNGV. DNA of the CDR3: TGTGCCAGCAGCTTCCTAAGCTCCTACGAGCAGTACTTC. This encodes CASSFLSSYEQYF.

CDR3 sequence (DNA): TGTGCCAGCAGCCAAGTAGCGGGGGGCTACAATGAGCAGTTCTTC. Its protein is CASSQVAGGYNEQFF. V gene TRBV3-1 (or the pseudogene TRBV3-2) combines with J gene TRBJ2-1; 10 bases fit TRBD2. Looked up from germline, CDR1 is LGHDT and CDR2 is YNNKEL (reference sequence). V lost 1 base and J lost 3; bases outside the gene matches: 0. The CDR3 runs to 15 residues.

This chain links TRBV20-1 with TRBJ2-7; D unresolved. The germline V gene has CDR1 DFQATT and CDR2 SNEGSKA (reference sequence). V was pared by 5 bases and J by 2 bases, with 7 bases between. This CDR3 has 11 amino acids. The CDR3, as DNA: TGCAGTGCTGCCGACACCTACGAGCAGTACTTC. Residues: CSAADTYEQYF.